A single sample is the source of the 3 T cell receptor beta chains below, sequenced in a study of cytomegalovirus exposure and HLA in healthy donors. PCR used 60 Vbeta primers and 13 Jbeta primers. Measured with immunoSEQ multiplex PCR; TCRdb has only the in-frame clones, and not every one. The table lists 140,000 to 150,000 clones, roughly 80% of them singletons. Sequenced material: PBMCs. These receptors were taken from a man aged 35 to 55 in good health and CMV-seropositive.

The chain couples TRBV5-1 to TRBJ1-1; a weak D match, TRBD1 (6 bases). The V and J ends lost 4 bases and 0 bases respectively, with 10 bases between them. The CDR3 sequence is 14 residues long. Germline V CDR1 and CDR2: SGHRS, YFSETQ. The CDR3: CASSQDSLNTEAFF. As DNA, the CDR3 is TGCGCCAGCAGCCAGGACAGCCTGAACACTGAAGCTTTCTTT.

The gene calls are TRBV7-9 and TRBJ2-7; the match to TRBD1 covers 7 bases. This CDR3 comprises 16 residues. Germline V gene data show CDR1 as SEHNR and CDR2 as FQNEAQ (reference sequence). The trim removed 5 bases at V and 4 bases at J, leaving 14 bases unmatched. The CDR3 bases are TGTGCCAGCAGCCCCCGTTGGCGGACAGGAGCGTACGAGCAGTACTTC. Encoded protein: CASSPRWRTGAYEQYF. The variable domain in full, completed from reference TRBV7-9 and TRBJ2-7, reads DTGVSQNPRHKITKRGQNVTFRCDPISEHNRLYWYRQTLGQGPEFLTYFQNEAQLEKSRLLSDRFSAERPKGSFSTLEIQRTEQGDSAMYLCASSPRWRTGAYEQYFGPGTRLTVT.

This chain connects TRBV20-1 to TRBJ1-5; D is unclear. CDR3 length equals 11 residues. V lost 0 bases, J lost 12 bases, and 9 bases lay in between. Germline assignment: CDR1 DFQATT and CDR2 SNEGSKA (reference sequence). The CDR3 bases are TGCAGTGCTAGAGACACTCCAAACCAGCATTTT. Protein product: CSARDTPNQHF.